This T cell receptor beta chain emerged from a study of beta chain features in type 1 diabetes. Whole-study context: Patients shared similar age, gender and cell yields with healthy donors.

Study findings and constraints: These data did not resolve whether HLA type affects TCRB rearrangement. Moderate but significant shortening of TCRB CDR3s was recorded in all four CD4+ subsets from Type 1 diabetes patients.

This clone was seen just once. Its antigen is unknown. The isolated RNA, all of it, was reverse transcribed, so expressed TCRB transcripts were what got sequenced. TCRdb's copy holds only in-frame clones and misses some; the assay was immunoSEQ multiplex PCR. The sample gives 150,000 to 200,000 clones, roughly 59% of which show up once; roughly 0.089% is in the top ten. The V and J ends lost 0 bases and 0 bases respectively, with 7 bases between them. The CDR3 is made up of 15 amino acids. CDR1 SGDLS and CDR2 YYNGEE come from the germline V gene. V usage is TRBV9 and J usage is TRBJ2-1; D uncertain. Sequenced sample: naive CD4+ T cells from blood. The origin of this receptor is a man aged 25 to 45 with type 1 diabetes. Here the CDR3 DNA reads TGTGCCAGCAGCGTAGCAGGATACTCCTACAATGAGCAGTTCTTC. Amino acid sequence: CASSVAGYSYNEQFF.